This T cell receptor (beta chain) was sequenced in a study of somatic mutations in T cells in chronic GVHD (dated by TCRdb to about 2020). For sorting, staining was performed with anti-CD3, anti-CD4, anti-CD8 and a Vbeta20 antibody from the IOTest Beta Mark kit on a FACSAria III, and a purity above 98% was achieved. Peripheral blood was drawn into sodium heparin tubes, and mononuclear cells were separated by Ficoll-Paque PLUS density gradient centrifugation. CD4+ Vbeta20+, CD4+ Vbeta20-, and CD8+ T cell fractions were FACS-sorted before TCRbeta deep sequencing. Isolated genomic DNA was used for TCRbeta deep sequencing. TCRbeta CDR3 sequencing and initial data processing were performed as a commercial service with the immunoSEQ assay. As for how the authors treated the data: Reads were demultiplexed, adapter and primer sequences were trimmed, similar clones were merged through frequency-ratio clustering, and V, D, J genes were annotated using IMGT. TCRdb re-hosts the immuneACCESS table, in-frame sequences only. Its copies lack some clones; in the studies checked, an unresolved V gene accounts for under half of them, and the cause for the rest is not known. The D gene and trimming were derived from the DNA, and the V and J assignments and clone size from that table. The sample table lists 11,000 to 15,000 clones, around 82% of them with a count of one. 32% of the sample comes from the top ten.

The CDR3 contains 13 residues, cysteine and phenylalanine counted. Only the CDR3 part of the read is kept: 39 bases, read in frame from the first base. The V end gives up 5 bases and the J end 5 bases, leaving 3 bases in the junction not matched to a gene. From the germline V gene, CDR1 is SGHTA and CDR2 is FQGNSA. A word on this clone: What this receptor recognizes is not known. Base-call qualities are not available, and no considerably larger clone is one nucleotide away.

In this chain, TRBV7-2 is recombined with TRBJ1-1, and TRBD1 aligns with 9 junction nucleotides. The TCR sequence derives from a male patient aged 45-59 years with chronic graft-versus-host disease. Some T cells present after a transplant may be cells of the graft donor. The specimen was Vbeta20-negative CD4+ T cells from blood. This specimen's cell subset or site label, interpreted: CD4+ T cells sorted as TCR Vbeta20 negative by flow cytometry. The nucleotides are TGTGCCAGCAGCCGACAGGGGGGTACTGAAGCTTTCTTT. Its translation reads: CASSRQGGTEAFF.